The clone carrying this TCR beta chain was observed at least ten times. TCR beta CDR3 regions were amplified from RNA transcripts. The TCR CDR3 first-round RT-PCR relied on the HTBI primer set. A single record per CDR3 protein comes from TCRdb applying MiXCR to the multiplex PCR reads. The sample lists some 350,000 distinct CDR3 sequences; about 19% were seen once. Germline CDR1 reads SGDLS; CDR2 reads YYNGEE. Trimming stripped 0 bases from V and 4 bases from J, with 10 bases between. CDR3 size: 14 residues. The data stem from a study of T cells in Graves' hyperthyroidism and ophthalmopathy. Patients counted as stable if ophthalmopathy did not develop within 18 months.

The specimen sequenced was blood. This TCR came from a woman aged 18 to 35 with Graves' hyperthyroidism. The chain carries TRBV9 and TRBJ1-2; D unresolved. The CDR3 here is CASSVAASSYGYTF. The CDR3 DNA follows: TGTGCCAGCAGCGTAGCGGCCTCCTCCTATGGCTACACCTTC. Full variable domain (remainder filled in from reference TRBV9 and TRBJ1-2): DSGVTQTPKHLITATGQRVTLRCSPRSGDLSVYWYQQSLDQGLQFLIQYYNGEERAKGNILERFSAQQFPDLHSELNLSSLELGDSALYFCASSVAASSYGYTFGSGTRLTVV.